A selection of T cell receptor beta chains follows, all from one sample in a study of blood T cells in healthy people across ages. TCRdb itself ran the 5' RACE reads through MiXCR, one entry per CDR3 protein. The table shows hundreds of thousands of distinct CDR3 sequences, with roughly 50% occurring only once. The sequencing input was blood. Every receptor here comes from a man in his forties or fifties in good health. The CDR3 runs from the conserved cysteine through the conserved F or W. A D gene is named only where the DNA matches it firmly. Size is omitted from some rows. Given values are once, few, many or a class for expanded clones.

clone_size	v_call	d_call	j_call	cdr3_nt	cdr3_aa
.	TRBV13	.	TRBJ2-4	TGTGCCAGCAGCTCCGGTACAGGGTTAGCCAAAAACATTCAGTACTTC	CASSSGTGLAKNIQYF
few	TRBV3-1	.	TRBJ2-7	TGTGCCAGCAGCCAAGAACCTAACTCCTACGAGCAGTACTTC	CASSQEPNSYEQYF
few	TRBV12-3/TRBV12-4	TRBD1	TRBJ2-1	TGTGCCAGCAGTTTGACAGGGTATGGCAATGAGCAGTTCTTC	CASSLTGYGNEQFF
.	TRBV6-6	.	TRBJ2-3	TGTGCCAGCAGTATTTCTGCTGTCGGGGATACGCAGTATTTT	CASSISAVGDTQYF
few	TRBV28	TRBD2	TRBJ2-7	TGTGCCAGCAGTTTGAGGGGACTAGCGGGAGATTGGTACGAGCAGTACTTC	CASSLRGLAGDWYEQYF
few	TRBV5-5	TRBD2	TRBJ2-7	TGTGCCAGCAGCCGCGGACTAGCGGACCTCTCCTACGAGCAGTACTTC	CASSRGLADLSYEQYF
.	TRBV12-3/TRBV12-4	.	TRBJ2-7	TGTGCCAGCACCCGGCGCGGCCTGGGTGGCAATGAGCAGTACTTC	CASTRRGLGGNEQYF
.	TRBV12-3/TRBV12-4	.	TRBJ1-2	TGTGCCAGCAGCCGGATCCTACAGGCGGCGCTATATGGCTACACCTTC	CASSRILQAALYGYTF
.	TRBV5-1	.	TRBJ2-4	TGCGCCAGCAGCTTATTTCCCAGGGGCCTGGTAGCCAAAAACATTCAGTACTTC	CASSLFPRGLVAKNIQYF
.	TRBV14	.	TRBJ2-1	TGTGCCAGCAGCCAAAATTATGAGCAGTTCTTC	CASSQNYEQFF
few	TRBV7-2	.	TRBJ2-3	TGTGCCAGCAGCGCAGGGACTCGTACAGATACGCAGTATTTT	CASSAGTRTDTQYF
few	TRBV7-2	.	TRBJ2-3	TGTGCCAGCAGCTCGAGCAGACAAAACACAGATACGCAGTATTTT	CASSSSRQNTDTQYF
.	TRBV20-1	TRBD2	TRBJ2-1	TGCAGTACCAGACTAGCGGGGGGTGGAGAGACCCAGTTCTTC	CSTRLAGGGETQFF
once	TRBV7-9	TRBD1	TRBJ2-7	TGTGCCAGCCTGGGGGGACGGGACAGGGGCTACGAGCAGTACTTC	CASLGGRDRGYEQYF
.	TRBV19	TRBD1	TRBJ1-2	TGTGCCAGTGGTTCCGGGACAGGGGGCACCCATGGCTACACCTTC	CASGSGTGGTHGYTF
.	TRBV6-1	TRBD1	TRBJ1-4	TGTGCCAGCACTAGGGACAGTGGTTTGATTGAAAAACTGTTTTTT	CASTRDSGLIEKLFF
.	TRBV7-9	.	TRBJ2-1	TGTGCCAGCAGCTTAGTAGCAGGGATCGGGTACAATGAGCAGTTCTTC	CASSLVAGIGYNEQFF
few	TRBV6-5	TRBD2	TRBJ2-3	TGTGCCAGCAGTTACCAAACGAGGTCAGCGGGGGGTGGAGATACGCAGTATTTT	CASSYQTRSAGGGDTQYF
few	TRBV6-1	TRBD1	TRBJ2-7	TGTGCCATCCGGGACAGTTTGCTCTACGAGCAGTACTTC	CAIRDSLLYEQYF
.	TRBV6-6	.	TRBJ1-1	TGTGCCAGCAGTCCACAGGGATACACTGAAGCTTTCTTT	CASSPQGYTEAFF
.	TRBV25-1	TRBD1	TRBJ1-2	TGTGCCAGCAGTGACCTCTTGGACAGGACAACATATGGCTACACCTTC	CASSDLLDRTTYGYTF
.	TRBV29-1	.	TRBJ1-1	TGCAGCGTTGAATTTGGGGCAGAAAAAAACACTGAAGCTTTCTTT	CSVEFGAEKNTEAFF
.	TRBV3-1	.	TRBJ1-6	TGTGCCAGCAGCCAAGATCGGGGCTCTGATTCACCCCTCCACTTT	CASSQDRGSDSPLHF
.	TRBV18	.	TRBJ2-3	TGTGCCAGCTCACAAACCGGGTCACCCCGGGCAGATACGCAGTATTTT	CASSQTGSPRADTQYF
.	TRBV24-1	.	TRBJ2-1	TGTGCCACCGGGGACCGAAGCTCCTACAATGAGCAGTTCTTC	CATGDRSSYNEQFF
few	TRBV20-1	.	TRBJ2-7	TGCAGTGCTAAGACAGCAAAGGCGGTCTACGAGCAGTACTTC	CSAKTAKAVYEQYF
.	TRBV10-3	TRBD1	TRBJ2-1	TGTGCCATCAGAGACCCCGGGACAGGTGTCGGGGAGCAGTTCTTC	CAIRDPGTGVGEQFF
.	TRBV27	TRBD1	TRBJ2-7	TGTGCCAGCAGGGACAGGAGCACCTACGAGCAGTACTTC	CASRDRSTYEQYF
few	TRBV9	TRBD1	TRBJ1-4	TGTGCCAGCAGCCCAAGGACAGGCCCTAATGAAAAACTGTTTTTT	CASSPRTGPNEKLFF
.	TRBV3-1	TRBD1	TRBJ1-5	TGTGCCAGCAGCCACGCGACAGGGGAGGGACAGCCCCAGCATTTT	CASSHATGEGQPQHF
.	TRBV5-1	.	TRBJ2-6	TGCGCCAGCAGCTTGGAGGCCAACGTCCTGACTTTC	CASSLEANVLTF
.	TRBV4-3	TRBD2	TRBJ2-1	TGCGCCAGCAGCCCTGTCGGACTAGCGGCCTTCTCCTACAATGAGCAGTTCTTC	CASSPVGLAAFSYNEQFF
.	TRBV4-2	TRBD2	TRBJ2-3	TGTGCCAGCAGCCACAAGACTAGCGATACGCAGTATTTT	CASSHKTSDTQYF
few	TRBV7-9	TRBD2	TRBJ2-7	TGTGCCAGCAGCTTAGCCCGTCAAGCGGGGGAGCAGTACTTC	CASSLARQAGEQYF
.	TRBV12-3/TRBV12-4	.	TRBJ2-7	TGTGCCAGCAGACCGGACAATTACTACGAGCAGTACTTC	CASRPDNYYEQYF
.	TRBV29-1	TRBD2	TRBJ2-3	TGCAGCGTTGACGGTGGGACTAGCGGTAACACAGATACGCAGTATTTT	CSVDGGTSGNTDTQYF
.	TRBV27	TRBD1	TRBJ2-7	TGTGCCAGCAGTTTAGGCCCCGGGACAGGGGCCTACGAGCAGTACTTC	CASSLGPGTGAYEQYF
.	TRBV27	.	TRBJ2-7	TGTGCCAGCAGTTTCCCTCCAGGGTGGGGTGAGCAGTACTTC	CASSFPPGWGEQYF
few	TRBV28	TRBD1	TRBJ1-1	TGTGCCAGCAGTCCCCGGACAGGGAAGAGAGCTGAAGCTTTCTTT	CASSPRTGKRAEAFF
few	TRBV4-1	TRBD1	TRBJ2-3	TGCGCCAGCAGCCAACCGGGACAGTATGGCACAGATACGCAGTATTTT	CASSQPGQYGTDTQYF
.	TRBV27	.	TRBJ2-7	TGTGCCAGCAGTGCCTCCCGGGGGCGGGACTACGAGCAGTACTTC	CASSASRGRDYEQYF
once	TRBV20-1	TRBD2	TRBJ2-7	TGCAGTGTACCGATAGCGGGGAGCTCCTACGAGCAGTACTTC	CSVPIAGSSYEQYF
few	TRBV27	.	TRBJ1-6	TGTGCCAGCAGTTTCGGGGCTAATTCACCCCTCCACTTT	CASSFGANSPLHF
.	TRBV27	TRBD1	TRBJ1-5	TGTGCCAGCAGTTTAACGGGGACAGGGAGTAGCAATCAGCCCCAGCATTTT	CASSLTGTGSSNQPQHF
.	TRBV4-1	.	TRBJ2-4	TGCGCCAGCAGCCATCCGGCGAAGGGGGTCGGCATTCAGTACTTC	CASSHPAKGVGIQYF
.	TRBV5-6	TRBD2	TRBJ2-3	TGTGCCAGCAGCCCGCTGGAGGGGAGGGTCACAGATACGCAGTATTTT	CASSPLEGRVTDTQYF
few	TRBV11-1	.	TRBJ1-2	TGTGCCAGCAGCTCTACAGGGATCCAAGGGAACACCTTC	CASSSTGIQGNTF
few	TRBV15	.	TRBJ2-7	TGTGCCACCAGCGCAGAGGACGAGCAGTACTTC	CATSAEDEQYF
once	TRBV5-1	TRBD1	TRBJ2-1	TGCGCCAGCAGCTTTGAGACAGGGTTAAATGAGCAGTTCTTC	CASSFETGLNEQFF
few	TRBV14	.	TRBJ2-2	TGTGCCAGCAGCCAACTTGCCGGGCAGCGATCGAACACCGGGGAGCTGTTTTTT	CASSQLAGQRSNTGELFF
few	TRBV12-5	TRBD2	TRBJ2-4	TGTGCTAGTGAACCGGGACTAGCGGGAGGAATGGCCAAAAACATTCAGTACTTC	CASEPGLAGGMAKNIQYF
.	TRBV5-4	TRBD2	TRBJ2-1	TGTGCCAGCAGCCCGGGACTAGCGGAACTCAATGAGCAGTTCTTC	CASSPGLAELNEQFF
few	TRBV4-3	.	TRBJ2-7	TGCGCCAGCAGCCAAGAGGCTAGCCGTAGCTCCTACAATGAGCAGTACTTC	CASSQEASRSSYNEQYF